Sequencing of this TCR beta chain was carried out in a study of T cells after posttransplantation cyclophosphamide. Study conclusions and caveats: Donor-recipient repertoire similarity was low at 1-2 months, rising over year one. Blood and skin or GI T cell repertoires showed limited TRB overlap. Recipient CMV seropositivity and CMV reactivation strongly tracked TRB clonality.

Profiling relied on immunoSEQ multiplex PCR, and the TCRdb table lists in-frame clones only, not all of them. Recorded here are almost 35,000 clones, none singletons. This clone was counted ten times or more. As yet, its antigen is unknown. Peripheral blood was collected from the related graft donor on the marrow donation day. The TCR originated in a woman aged 50 to 60 in good health and a related stem cell transplant donor. Sequenced sample: PBMCs.

CDR3 DNA: TGTGCCAGCAGCCCTAACGGGGTGGAGCAGTTCTTC. Its translation is CASSPNGVEQFF. V usage is TRBV4-2 and J usage is TRBJ2-1; the D gene is possibly TRBD2 (5 bases). The CDR3 spans 12 residues. Deletions cut 4 bases from V and 10 bases from J, with 11 bases between. Germline CDR1 is LGHNA and CDR2 is YNFKEQ.